These 6 T cell receptor beta chains were sequenced from one sample in a study of molecular identifiers for immune sequencing clone quantification. TCRdb re-derived calls from the PCR reads in MiXCR, one entry per CDR3 protein. There are about 320,000 distinct CDR3 sequences in the sample; under 25% occur only once, and about 0.7% lies in the top ten. The sample was naive CD8+ T cells from blood, with Jurkat cell RNA spiked in. The subset was: FACS-sorted CD8+CD4-CCR7+CD45RA+ naive T cells. The receptors stem from a human donor in good health. Some libraries in this study had Jurkat cell RNA spiked in.

This clonotype was counted at least ten times. V and J are TRBV9 and TRBJ1-2; D not resolved. Germline lookup yields CDR1 SGDLS and CDR2 YYNGEE. V lost 0 bases and J 0 bases, leaving 9 bases between the germline ends. The CDR3 runs to 15 residues. This CDR3 is CASSVDWTSNYGYTF. CDR3 sequence (DNA): TGTGCCAGCAGCGTAGATTGGACGTCTAACTATGGCTACACCTTC.

The rearrangement uses TRBV27 and TRBJ1-5; possibly TRBD1 for D (5 bases). Germline values: CDR1 MNHEY, CDR2 SMNVEV (reference sequence). The CDR3 is made up of 14 amino acids. V shed 6 bases and J shed 9 bases, with 18 bases lying between them. The DNA for the CDR3 is TGTGCCAGCAGGCAGTCAAGGGGTTTTTGGCCCCAGCATTTT. Its translation is CASRQSRGFWPQHF.

Note on this clonotype: The junction shows a germline mismatch at one end, possibly a read error. V usage is TRBV7-2 and J usage is TRBJ2-3; tentative D call: TRBD2 (6 bases). Per the germline V gene, CDR1 is SGHTA and CDR2 is FQGNSA. This CDR3 spans 16 amino acids. The CDR3, as DNA: TGTGCCCGCAGCTTACGGCCAGGGAGGTTACCCGCTCCGCCGTCTTTT. Its translation is CARSLRPGRLPAPPSF.

This chain links TRBV7-9 with TRBJ1-2, with TRBD1 as a possible D gene (6 bases). Per the germline V gene, CDR1 is SEHNR and CDR2 is FQNEAQ (reference sequence). The ends were cut back, 4 bases at V and 2 bases at J, with 14 bases in the middle. The CDR3 length is 15 residues. CDR3 in amino acids: CASSSTPDRNYGYTF. In DNA, the CDR3 is TGTGCCAGCAGCTCTACACCGGACAGAAACTATGGCTACACCTTC.

This clonotype was seen repeatedly, ten times or more. V and J are TRBV19 and TRBJ2-3, with a weak D call TRBD2 (7 bases). CDR1 LNHDA and CDR2 SQIVND come from the germline V gene (reference sequence). The CDR3 is 17 residues long. V dropped 3 bases and J dropped 0 bases, with 16 bases sitting between them. Here the CDR3 DNA reads TGTGCCAGTAGTATCCGTCAGGGGACTACTAGCACAGATACGCAGTATTTT. This gives the protein CASSIRQGTTSTDTQYF.

The V call is TRBV11-2, the J call TRBJ2-5; D remains unclear. With 1 base removed from V and 2 bases from J, the gap between germline ends came to 8 bases. CDR3 length: 14 residues. The germline V gene encodes CDR1 SGHAT and CDR2 FQNNGV. CDR3 nucleotide sequence: TGTGCCAGCAGCTTAGTTACGGAACAAGAGACCCAGTACTTC. Encoded protein: CASSLVTEQETQYF.